The TCR beta chain described here comes from a study of blood T cell repertoires in COVID-19. Across the study: COVID-19 samples collected from the United States, Italy and Spain covered acute and convalescent phases. T cells, B-cell-depleted T cells, or PBMCs provided the cDNA or gDNA that served as material.

Authors' data handling: Amplifying reference gene primers gave estimates of nucleated cell counts. Repertoires were generated with immunoSEQ multiplex PCR, while TCRdb's copy carries only in-frame clones and drops some. D and trimming were read from the DNA, whereas the V and J calls and clone size are those reported in that table. Here the sample spans about 170,000 clones, around 84% being singletons. Seattle researchers signed up patients amid active infection and tracked them longitudinally. The CDR3 is 15 amino acids. Germline CDR1 reads GTSNPN; CDR2 reads SVGIG (reference sequence). Trimming pared 2 bases from V and 5 bases from J, leaving 18 bases between.

The chain employs TRBV30 and TRBJ2-5; weak D call: TRBD2 (7 bases). Material: peripheral blood. The TCR originated in a woman aged 70-85 years with COVID-19, enrolled during active disease. This CDR3 reads CAWSQRTGRGETQYF. CDR3 nucleotides: TGTGCCTGGAGTCAGCGTACAGGGAGGGGGGAGACCCAGTACTTC. Using reference TRBV30 and TRBJ2-5 for the parts outside the CDR3, the full variable domain is SQTIHQWPATLVQPVGSPLSLECTVEGTSNPNLYWYRQAAGRGLQLLFYSVGIGQISSEVPQNLSASRPQDRQFILSSKKLLLSDSGFYLCAWSQRTGRGETQYFGPGTRLLVL.